A selection of T cell receptor beta chains follows, all from one sample in a study of T cell responses to AZD1222 COVID-19 vaccine. Libraries were prepared by immunoSEQ multiplex PCR; TCRdb keeps only in-frame clonotypes and omits some of them. This table holds around 100,000 clones, 87% found once. The specimen was peripheral blood, collected on day 0 of AZD1222 vaccination. These receptor sequences come from an adult in good health. The CDR3 runs from the conserved cysteine through the conserved F or W. Fields, in order: V gene, clone size, CDR3 length, D gene, J gene, CDR3 protein, CDR3 DNA. A D gene is named only where the DNA matches it firmly. Expanded clones get a size class; other rows say once, few or many, or leave the size out.

TRBV4-1	.	15	.	TRBJ2-1	CASSLAVGGENEQFF	TGCGCCAGCAGCCTAGCCGTAGGGGGTGAAAATGAGCAGTTCTTC
TRBV5-4	.	13	TRBD2	TRBJ2-7	CASSLAGGDEQYF	TGTGCCAGCAGCCTCGCTGGGGGGGACGAGCAGTACTTC
TRBV4-1	.	16	.	TRBJ1-2	CASSQARRDKNYGYTF	TGCGCCAGCAGCCAAGCGCGCCGGGACAAAAACTATGGCTACACCTTC
TRBV7-6	.	16	.	TRBJ2-7	CASSLGISFFGDEQYF	TGTGCCAGCAGCTTAGGGATCAGTTTCTTCGGGGACGAGCAGTACTTC
TRBV5-6	few	13	TRBD1	TRBJ1-5	CASTTRGIQPQHF	TGTGCCTCCACCACCAGGGGGATTCAGCCCCAGCATTTT
TRBV5-1	.	14	TRBD1	TRBJ2-1	CASSLGTGVNEQFF	TGCGCCAGCAGCTTGGGTACAGGGGTTAATGAGCAGTTCTTC
TRBV18	.	16	.	TRBJ1-5	CASSPLTGNQNQPQHF	TGTGCCAGCTCACCTCTGACAGGAAATCAGAACCAGCCCCAGCATTTT
TRBV3-1/TRBV3-2	.	11	.	TRBJ1-2	CASSQGDGYTF	TGTGCCAGCAGCCAAGGGGATGGCTACACCTTC
TRBV7-2	.	14	.	TRBJ2-7	CASSNLYRAYEQYF	TGTGCCAGCAGCAACCTTTACAGAGCCTACGAGCAGTACTTC
TRBV12-3/TRBV12-4	few	13	.	TRBJ1-5	CASSLNGNQPQHF	TGTGCCAGCAGTTTGAATGGCAATCAGCCCCAGCATTTT
TRBV5-8	few	15	.	TRBJ2-7	CASSVHRPNSYEQYF	TGTGCCAGCAGCGTACACAGGCCGAACTCCTACGAGCAGTACTTC
TRBV28	.	14	.	TRBJ1-1	CASRSSSGNTEAFF	TGTGCCAGCAGATCCTCATCAGGGAACACTGAAGCTTTCTTT
TRBV10-3	.	14	TRBD1	TRBJ1-1	CAISLDRGPVEAFF	TGTGCCATCAGTTTGGACAGGGGGCCTGTTGAAGCTTTCTTT
TRBV5-1	.	15	TRBD2	TRBJ2-5	CASSQTSGSVQTQYF	TGCGCCAGCAGTCAGACTAGCGGGAGTGTTCAGACCCAGTACTTC
TRBV13	.	18	.	TRBJ1-6	CASSLRTVGSSYNSPLHF	TGTGCCAGCAGCTTAAGGACAGTTGGGAGCTCCTATAATTCACCCCTCCACTTT
TRBV19	once	14	.	TRBJ2-3	CASSMSRAPDTQYF	TGTGCCAGTAGTATGTCCAGGGCCCCAGATACGCAGTATTTT
TRBV9	few	15	TRBD1	TRBJ1-1	CASTSGGAWDTEAFF	TGTGCCAGCACCTCAGGGGGCGCATGGGACACTGAAGCTTTCTTT
TRBV21-1	.	13	.	TRBJ1-1	CASSLRINTEAFF	TGTGCCAGCAGCCTAAGGATAAACACTGAAGCTTTCTTT
TRBV5-5	.	13	TRBD1	TRBJ1-1	CASSQGEGTEAFF	TGTGCCAGCAGCCAGGGGGAGGGGACTGAAGCTTTCTTT
TRBV2	.	15	TRBD2	TRBJ2-1	CASSAIAGGNNEQFF	TGTGCCAGCAGTGCCATAGCGGGGGGAAACAATGAGCAGTTCTTC
TRBV6-5	.	13	.	TRBJ1-5	CATALEGNQPQHF	TGTGCCACGGCGTTGGAGGGCAATCAGCCCCAGCATTTT
TRBV5-1	.	14	TRBD1	TRBJ1-1	CASSLWTGDTEAFF	TGCGCCAGCAGCTTGTGGACAGGGGACACTGAAGCTTTCTTT
TRBV30	.	16	.	TRBJ1-5	CAWSDGRGYSNQPQHF	TGTGCCTGGAGCGACGGCAGGGGCTATAGCAATCAGCCCCAGCATTTT
TRBV19	.	9	.	TRBJ1-2	CAGHYGYTF	TGTGCCGGACACTATGGCTACACCTTC
TRBV5-1	.	15	TRBD2	TRBJ2-3	CASSRALAEADTQYF	TGCGCCAGCAGCCGCGCACTAGCGGAGGCAGATACGCAGTATTTT
TRBV7-8	few	13	.	TRBJ1-1	CASSLAVDGEAFF	TGTGCCAGCAGCTTAGCAGTCGACGGTGAAGCTTTCTTT
TRBV30	.	16	.	TRBJ1-3	CAWSTGTSPSGNTIYF	TGTGCCTGGAGTACCGGGACATCCCCCTCTGGAAACACCATATATTTT
TRBV6-5	.	15	.	TRBJ1-2	CASSIVQGVNYGYTF	TGTGCCAGCAGTATAGTCCAGGGCGTAAACTATGGCTACACCTTC
TRBV14	.	16	TRBD2	TRBJ2-2	CASSSSGRLSTGELFF	TGTGCCAGCAGCAGTAGCGGGAGGTTAAGCACCGGGGAGCTGTTTTTT